Sequencing of this T cell receptor (beta chain) was carried out in a study of response to subunit inactivated influenza vaccine. General study results and limits: There was a suggestion from the authors that each seasonal influenza vaccination recruits few new T cells.

As to this clonotype: What it binds is not known.

Germline CDR1 reads DFQATT; CDR2 reads SNEGSKA (reference sequence). This CDR3 is built from 14 residues. Deletions cut 5 bases from V and 2 bases from J, with 16 bases between. In TCRdb, the RT-PCR reads were re-called with MiXCR into one record per CDR3 protein. In the table there are 530,000 or so distinct CDR3 sequences, around 11% of which are singletons. This sequence originates from a man aged 50-60 years who received an inactivated influenza vaccine. The sample was PBMCs from blood, taken on the day of vaccination. V and J are TRBV20-1 and TRBJ2-7; D might be TRBD1 (6 bases). CDR3 nucleotide sequence: TGCAGTGCTCCACCGGACAGTCTGACCTACGAGCAGTACTTC. This sequence encodes CSAPPDSLTYEQYF.